One TCR beta chain is described in this entry. Its specificity is unknown. The sample comes from a study of brain T cells in children with intractable seizures. The protocol was immunoSEQ multiplex PCR, while the TCRdb copy is restricted to in-frame clones and leaves out a portion. The sample records tens of thousands of clones, about 93% being singletons. Study results and limitations: Clones missing pre-surgery may reflect undersampling of that blood sample.

Only cases whose brain tissue showed the highest T cell transcript signatures were sequenced. Pre-surgery treatment included at least one anti-epileptic drug. The germline V gene has CDR1 LGHDT and CDR2 YNNKEL (reference sequence). The CDR3 is made up of 16 amino acids. The V gene lost 3 bases and the J gene lost 4 bases, with 18 bases spanning the gap. The sample consisted of peripheral blood, taken at surgery. The chain joins TRBV3-1 (or the pseudogene TRBV3-2) to TRBJ1-2, with D possibly being TRBD1 (5 bases). The origin of this receptor is a girl aged 2-9 years with Rasmussen encephalitis and intractable seizures. CDR3 loop: CASSQSFDRDLYGYTF. CDR3 in DNA: TGTGCCAGCAGCCAGAGCTTCGACAGAGACCTCTATGGCTACACCTTC.